The present T cell receptor (beta chain) was sequenced within a study of post-analysis software for immune sequencing data. Study-wide context: There were relapsing-remitting, secondary progressive and progressive-relapsing multiple sclerosis among the disease courses included. Regarding the study as a whole: In patients, TRBV5-6, TRBV5-1 and TRBV20-1 belonged to four or five TRBV segments found more frequently than in controls.

This clonotype was counted between two and nine times. The antigen remains undetermined. TCR beta libraries were prepared from cDNA with unique molecular identifiers. In TCRdb, the PCR reads were re-called with MiXCR into one record per CDR3 protein. The data contain about 770,000 distinct CDR3 sequences, more than 45% of them singletons. The germline V gene has CDR1 SGHTA and CDR2 FQGTGA. CDR3 length: 13 residues. Trimming cost V 8 bases and J 1 base, with 11 bases left between them. This clonotype was sampled from a girl between 10 and 17 years old with multiple sclerosis. Specimen: blood. This chain links TRBV7-3 with TRBJ1-1, with D tentatively TRBD1 (6 bases). This CDR3 reads CASGPGANTEAFF. For the CDR3, the DNA is TGTGCCAGCGGACCGGGGGCGAACACTGAAGCTTTCTTT. The entire variable domain, with the rest obtained from reference TRBV7-3 and TRBJ1-1, is as follows: GAGVSQTPSNKVTEKGKYVELRCDPISGHTALYWYRQSLGQGPEFLIYFQGTGAADDSGLPNDRFFAVRPEGSVSTLKIQRTERGDSAVYLCASGPGANTEAFFGQGTRLTVV.